This T cell receptor beta chain comes out of a study of cytomegalovirus exposure and HLA in healthy donors. Background on the study: In terms of ancestry, the Caucasian-associated cluster contained roughly 81% of the roughly 400 genotyped donors.

Participants comprised healthy donors of bone marrow. As for this clone: Its specificity is unknown.

Study findings and constraints: According to a later analysis, most TCR beta chains associated with CMV appeared HLA-restricted. In a later analysis, TCR association rates varied by HLA locus: DRB1 most, HLA-C fewest.

In the PCR, 60 Vbeta and 13 Jbeta primers were used. Some clones are missing from TCRdb's copy, which holds only in-frame ones; the method was immunoSEQ multiplex PCR. The sample lists 170,000 or so clones, less than 85% occurring once. The sequenced sample was PBMCs. The sequence came from a man in his late teens or twenties in good health and CMV-seronegative.

CDR3 sequence (DNA): TGTGCCACCAGCAGGCTCGGGACTCCCGGGGGCAATGAGCAGTTCTTC. Translated: CATSRLGTPGGNEQFF. The V and J genes are TRBV15 and TRBJ2-1; weak D call: TRBD2 (6 bases). CDR3 size: 16 residues. Germline V gives CDR1 LNHNV, CDR2 YYDKDF (reference sequence). Between the trimmed V and J ends, which lost 3 bases and 6 bases, there was a span of 18 bases.